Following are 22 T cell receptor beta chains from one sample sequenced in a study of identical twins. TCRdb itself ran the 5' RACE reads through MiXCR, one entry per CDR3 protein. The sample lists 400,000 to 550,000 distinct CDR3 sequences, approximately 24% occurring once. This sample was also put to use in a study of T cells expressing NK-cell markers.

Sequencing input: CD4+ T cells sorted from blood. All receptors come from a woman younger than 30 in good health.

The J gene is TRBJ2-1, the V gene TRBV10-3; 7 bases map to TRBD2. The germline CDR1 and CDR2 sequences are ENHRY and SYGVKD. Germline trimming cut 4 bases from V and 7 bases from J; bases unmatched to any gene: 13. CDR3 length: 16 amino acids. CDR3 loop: CAISVSSTSVSNEQFF. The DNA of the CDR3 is TGTGCCATCAGTGTTTCTAGTACTAGCGTCTCGAATGAGCAGTTCTTC.

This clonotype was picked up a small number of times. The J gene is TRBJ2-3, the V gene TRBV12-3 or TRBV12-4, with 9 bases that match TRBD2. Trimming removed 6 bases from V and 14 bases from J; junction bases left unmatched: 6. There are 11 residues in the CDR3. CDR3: CASSTGTSMYF. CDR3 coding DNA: TGTGCCAGCAGCACCGGGACTAGCATGTATTTT.

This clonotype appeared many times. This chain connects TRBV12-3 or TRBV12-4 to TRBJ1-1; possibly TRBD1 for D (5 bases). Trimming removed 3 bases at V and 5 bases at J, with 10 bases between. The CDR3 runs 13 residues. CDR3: CASSFQGWTEAFF. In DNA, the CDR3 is TGTGCCAGCAGTTTCCAGGGTTGGACTGAAGCTTTCTTT.

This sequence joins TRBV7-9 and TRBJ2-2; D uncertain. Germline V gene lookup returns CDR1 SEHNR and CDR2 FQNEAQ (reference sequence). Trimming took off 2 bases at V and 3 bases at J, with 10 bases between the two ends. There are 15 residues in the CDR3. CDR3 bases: TGTGCCAGCAGCTTATGGGATGCGGACACCGGGGAGCTGTTTTTT. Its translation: CASSLWDADTGELFF.

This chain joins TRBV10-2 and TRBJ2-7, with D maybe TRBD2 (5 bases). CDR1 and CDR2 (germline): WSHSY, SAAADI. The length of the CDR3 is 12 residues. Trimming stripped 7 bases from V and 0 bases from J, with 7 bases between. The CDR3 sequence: CASNGDSYEQYF. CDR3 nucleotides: TGCGCCAGCAACGGGGACTCCTACGAGCAGTACTTC.

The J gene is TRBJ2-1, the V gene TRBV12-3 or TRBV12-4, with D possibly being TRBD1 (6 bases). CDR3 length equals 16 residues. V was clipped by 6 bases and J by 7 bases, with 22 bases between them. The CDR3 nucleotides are TGTGCCAGCAGGACTCTAGGGTCGAAAAGGGGGAATGAGCAGTTCTTC. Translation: CASRTLGSKRGNEQFF.

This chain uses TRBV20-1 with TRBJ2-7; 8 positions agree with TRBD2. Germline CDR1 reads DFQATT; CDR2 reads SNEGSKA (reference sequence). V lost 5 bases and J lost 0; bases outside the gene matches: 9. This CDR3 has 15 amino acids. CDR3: CSAYSGGAPSYEQYF. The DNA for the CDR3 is TGCAGTGCTTATTCCGGGGGGGCGCCCTCCTACGAGCAGTACTTC.

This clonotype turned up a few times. CDR3 DNA sequence: TGTGCCAGCAGCGTAGGGGGATTTAATGACGGGGAGCTGTTTTTT. Translation: CASSVGGFNDGELFF. The chain links TRBV7-2 to TRBJ2-2, with D perhaps TRBD1 (6 bases). V lost 5 bases and J 7 bases, leaving 17 bases between the germline ends. Germline V CDR1 and CDR2: SGHTA, FQGNSA. The length of the CDR3 is 15 residues.

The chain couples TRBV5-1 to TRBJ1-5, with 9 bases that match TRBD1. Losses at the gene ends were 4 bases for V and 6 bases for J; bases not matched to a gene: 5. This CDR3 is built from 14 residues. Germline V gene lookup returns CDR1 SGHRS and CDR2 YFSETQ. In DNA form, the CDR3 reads TGCGCCAGCAGCGCTGGGACAGGGAGTCAGCCCCAGCATTTT. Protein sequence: CASSAGTGSQPQHF. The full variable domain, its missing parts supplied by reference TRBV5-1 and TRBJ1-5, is KAGVTQTPRYLIKTRGQQVTLSCSPISGHRSVSWYQQTPGQGLQFLFEYFSETQRNKGNFPGRFSGRQFSNSRSEMNVSTLELGDSALYLCASSAGTGSQPQHFGDGTRLSIL.

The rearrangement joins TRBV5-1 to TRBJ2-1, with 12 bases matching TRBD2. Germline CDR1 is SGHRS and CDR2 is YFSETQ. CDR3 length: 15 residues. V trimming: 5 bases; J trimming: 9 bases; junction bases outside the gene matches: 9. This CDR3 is CASSPSGRAGVEQFF. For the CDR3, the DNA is TGCGCCAGCAGTCCTAGCGGGAGGGCCGGGGTTGAGCAGTTCTTC. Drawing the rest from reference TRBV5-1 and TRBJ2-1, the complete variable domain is KAGVTQTPRYLIKTRGQQVTLSCSPISGHRSVSWYQQTPGQGLQFLFEYFSETQRNKGNFPGRFSGRQFSNSRSEMNVSTLELGDSALYLCASSPSGRAGVEQFFGPGTRLTVL.

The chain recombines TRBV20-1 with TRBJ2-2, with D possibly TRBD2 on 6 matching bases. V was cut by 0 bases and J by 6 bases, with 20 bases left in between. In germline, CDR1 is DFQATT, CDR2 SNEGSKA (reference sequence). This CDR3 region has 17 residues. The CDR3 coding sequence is TGCAGTGCTAGAGATCTAGGTTTGGGGGGTGTATCCGGGGAGCTGTTTTTT. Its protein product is CSARDLGLGGVSGELFF.

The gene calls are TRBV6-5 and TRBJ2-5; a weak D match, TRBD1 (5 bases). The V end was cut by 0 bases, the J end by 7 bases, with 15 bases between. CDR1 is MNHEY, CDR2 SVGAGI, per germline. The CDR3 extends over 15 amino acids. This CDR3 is CASSYSDQGRRTQYF. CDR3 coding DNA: TGTGCCAGCAGTTACTCGGACCAGGGCCGGCGGACCCAGTACTTC.

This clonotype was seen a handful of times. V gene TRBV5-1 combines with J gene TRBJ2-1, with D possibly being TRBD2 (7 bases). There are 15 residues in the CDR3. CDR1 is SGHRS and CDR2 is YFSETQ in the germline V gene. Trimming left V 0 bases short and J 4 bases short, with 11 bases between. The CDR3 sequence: CASSLVGGRYNEQFF. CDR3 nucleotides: TGCGCCAGCAGCTTGGTGGGGGGGCGATACAATGAGCAGTTCTTC.

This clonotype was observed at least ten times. The DNA of the CDR3 is TGTGCCAGCAGCCAGGCCACCCAGGCGGTCACCGGGGAGCTGTTTTTT. This gives the protein CASSQATQAVTGELFF. V and J are TRBV4-2 and TRBJ2-2; no clear D gene. V was trimmed by 3 bases and J by 4 bases, leaving 15 bases between them. The CDR3 loop spans 16 amino acids. CDR1 and CDR2 from the germline V gene are LGHNA and YNFKEQ.

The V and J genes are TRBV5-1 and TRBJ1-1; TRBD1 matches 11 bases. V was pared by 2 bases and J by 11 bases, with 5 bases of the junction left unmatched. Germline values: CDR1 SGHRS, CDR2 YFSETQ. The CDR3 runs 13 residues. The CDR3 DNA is TGCGCCAGCAGCTTCGAGGACAGGGGGCCTGCTTTCTTT. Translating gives CASSFEDRGPAFF.

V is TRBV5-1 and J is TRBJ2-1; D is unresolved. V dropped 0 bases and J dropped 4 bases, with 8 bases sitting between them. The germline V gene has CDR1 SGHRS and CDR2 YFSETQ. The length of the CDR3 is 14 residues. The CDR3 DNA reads TGCGCCAGCAGCTTGGACTCGAGGTACAATGAGCAGTTCTTC. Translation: CASSLDSRYNEQFF.

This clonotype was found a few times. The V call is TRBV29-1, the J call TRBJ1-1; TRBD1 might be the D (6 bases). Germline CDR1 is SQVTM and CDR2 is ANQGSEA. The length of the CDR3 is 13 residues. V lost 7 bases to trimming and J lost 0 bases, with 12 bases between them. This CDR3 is CSATRDMNTEAFF. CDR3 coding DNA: TGCAGCGCCACTCGGGACATGAACACTGAAGCTTTCTTT.

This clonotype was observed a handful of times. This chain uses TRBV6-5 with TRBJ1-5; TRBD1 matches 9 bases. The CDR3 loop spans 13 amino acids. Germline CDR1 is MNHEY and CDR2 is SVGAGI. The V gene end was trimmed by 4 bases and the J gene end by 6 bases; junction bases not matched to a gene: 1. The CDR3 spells CASSLTGGQPQHF. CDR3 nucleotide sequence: TGTGCCAGCAGTTTGACAGGGGGTCAGCCCCAGCATTTT.

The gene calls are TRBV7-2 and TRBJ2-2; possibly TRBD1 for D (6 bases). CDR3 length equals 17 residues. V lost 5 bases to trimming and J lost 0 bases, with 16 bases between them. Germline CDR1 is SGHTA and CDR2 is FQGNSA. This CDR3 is CASSLDSGRANTGELFF. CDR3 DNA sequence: TGTGCCAGCAGCCTGGACAGCGGTAGGGCGAACACCGGGGAGCTGTTTTTT.

The CDR3 loop is CASSAHREAGKNIQYF. The DNA for the CDR3 is TGTGCCAGCAGTGCCCACAGGGAAGCGGGCAAAAACATTCAGTACTTC. The chain has TRBV28 and TRBJ2-4; D may correspond to TRBD1 or TRBD2 (6 bases each). CDR1 and CDR2 from the germline V gene are MDHEN and SYDVKM. CDR3 length: 16 residues. V was pared by 5 bases and J by 3 bases, with 17 bases between.

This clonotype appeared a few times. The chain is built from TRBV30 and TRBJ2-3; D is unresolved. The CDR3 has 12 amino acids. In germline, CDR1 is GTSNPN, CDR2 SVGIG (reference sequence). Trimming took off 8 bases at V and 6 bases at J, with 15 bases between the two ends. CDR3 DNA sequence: TGTGCCGGCCGAGGATTGGGGGATACGCAGTATTTT. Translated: CAGRGLGDTQYF. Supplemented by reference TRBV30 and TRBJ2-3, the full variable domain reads SQTIHQWPATLVQPVGSPLSLECTVEGTSNPNLYWYRQAAGRGLQLLFYSVGIGQISSEVPQNLSASRPQDRQFILSSKKLLLSDSGFYLCAGRGLGDTQYFGPGTRLTVL.

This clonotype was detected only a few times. The CDR3 nucleotides are TGTGCCAGCAGCTGGGGCGCGGGCCCTAACTATGGCTACACCTTC. Translating it yields CASSWGAGPNYGYTF. The chain employs TRBV5-5 and TRBJ1-2, with D perhaps matching TRBD1 (5 bases). The length of the CDR3 is 15 residues. Trimming stripped 3 bases from V and 0 bases from J, with 12 bases between. CDR1 and CDR2 from the germline V gene are SGHKS and YYEKEE (reference sequence).